A selection of T cell receptor beta chains follows, all from one sample in a study of cytomegalovirus exposure and HLA in healthy donors. Profiling relied on immunoSEQ multiplex PCR, and the TCRdb table lists in-frame clones only, not all of them. Among some 130,000 clones, approximately 80% were seen once, and the ten largest hold 3.5% to 5%. The sample taken for sequencing was PBMCs. These receptors were obtained from a male donor in good health and CMV-seropositive. The CDR3 runs from the conserved cysteine through the conserved F or W. D genes are given only for firm matches. Part of the rows lack a size; the others show once, few, many or a class for expanded clones.

clone size: .; J gene: TRBJ2-7; V gene: TRBV5-4; D gene: TRBD1; CDR3 DNA: TGTGCCAGCAGCTTAGAGGGGGCGCGTTACGAGCAGTACTTC; CDR3 protein: CASSLEGARYEQYF
clone size: .; J gene: TRBJ1-1; V gene: TRBV12-5; D gene: TRBD1; CDR3 DNA: TGTGCTAGTGGTTTGGCCCCAAGCCCCCGGACAGGGTATCCCACTGAAGCTTTCTTT; CDR3 protein: CASGLAPSPRTGYPTEAFF
clone size: .; J gene: TRBJ2-7; V gene: TRBV18; D gene: .; CDR3 DNA: TGTGCCAGCTCACCACGGGGGCAGACCCTGAACGAGCAGTACTTC; CDR3 protein: CASSPRGQTLNEQYF
clone size: .; J gene: TRBJ2-7; V gene: TRBV13; D gene: TRBD2; CDR3 DNA: TGTGCCAGCAGCTTAGCCGGGACTAGCGGATACGAGCAGTACTTC; CDR3 protein: CASSLAGTSGYEQYF
clone size: .; J gene: TRBJ2-5; V gene: TRBV5-5; D gene: TRBD2; CDR3 DNA: TGTGCCAGCAGCTTGACGGGGGGGTTCCAGGGGCGAGAGACCCAGTACTTC; CDR3 protein: CASSLTGGFQGRETQYF
clone size: .; J gene: TRBJ1-2; V gene: TRBV6-5; D gene: .; CDR3 DNA: TGTGCCAGCACCGCGGGGCATGGCTACACCTTC; CDR3 protein: CASTAGHGYTF
clone size: .; J gene: TRBJ1-2; V gene: TRBV6-4; D gene: .; CDR3 DNA: TGTGCCAGCAGATCAGGTCCCGCAGCCGGCTATGGCTACACCTTC; CDR3 protein: CASRSGPAAGYGYTF
clone size: .; J gene: TRBJ2-3; V gene: TRBV11-1; D gene: TRBD2; CDR3 DNA: TGTGCCAGCAGCTTAGCGGCGGGGGGGGGCACAGATACGCAGTATTTT; CDR3 protein: CASSLAAGGGTDTQYF
clone size: .; J gene: TRBJ2-7; V gene: TRBV6-5; D gene: TRBD1; CDR3 DNA: TGTGCCAGCAGACGGACAGGGGGGACCCCCTACGAGCAGTACTTC; CDR3 protein: CASRRTGGTPYEQYF
clone size: .; J gene: TRBJ2-3; V gene: TRBV5-1; D gene: .; CDR3 DNA: TGCGCCAGCAGCTTCAGCGGAAGCACAGATACGCAGTATTTT; CDR3 protein: CASSFSGSTDTQYF
clone size: few; J gene: TRBJ2-1; V gene: TRBV5-4; D gene: TRBD2; CDR3 DNA: TGTGCCAGCCTTCCCACTAGCGGGAGTTTCCATGAGCAGTTCTTC; CDR3 protein: CASLPTSGSFHEQFF
clone size: .; J gene: TRBJ2-5; V gene: TRBV5-4; D gene: TRBD2; CDR3 DNA: TGTTCCGCGGGGGGGCAGGGGTCCGAGACCCAGTACTTC; CDR3 protein: CSAGGQGSETQYF
clone size: .; J gene: TRBJ2-7; V gene: TRBV15; D gene: TRBD2; CDR3 DNA: TGTGCCACCAGCAGCAGTAGCGGGGGGGCCCATCGCTACGAGCAGTACTTC; CDR3 protein: CATSSSSGGAHRYEQYF
clone size: .; J gene: TRBJ1-2; V gene: TRBV7-9; D gene: .; CDR3 DNA: TGTTCCAGCAGCTTAGCCGTGAGCTATGGCTACACCTTC; CDR3 protein: CSSSLAVSYGYTF
clone size: .; J gene: TRBJ2-1; V gene: TRBV5-4; D gene: TRBD2; CDR3 DNA: TGTGCCAGCAGCTTCAGACTAGCGGAGCAGTTCTTC; CDR3 protein: CASSFRLAEQFF
clone size: .; J gene: TRBJ2-3; V gene: TRBV7-9; D gene: TRBD2; CDR3 DNA: TGTTCCAGCAGTTCTCCGGGGGGTGGTAGTACAGATACGCAGTATTTT; CDR3 protein: CSSSSPGGGSTDTQYF
clone size: .; J gene: TRBJ2-3; V gene: TRBV6-6; D gene: .; CDR3 DNA: TGTGCCAGCAGTTCTAGACAGGATACGCAGTATTTT; CDR3 protein: CASSSRQDTQYF
clone size: once; J gene: TRBJ1-1; V gene: TRBV6-1; D gene: TRBD1; CDR3 DNA: TGTGCCAGCAGTGACCGGGACAGGGTCCCCTGGGACACTGAAGCTTTCTTT; CDR3 protein: CASSDRDRVPWDTEAFF
clone size: .; J gene: TRBJ1-3; V gene: TRBV5-1; D gene: .; CDR3 DNA: TGCGCCAGCCGCACAACACAACAAGGAAACACCATATATTTT; CDR3 protein: CASRTTQQGNTIYF
clone size: .; J gene: TRBJ2-3; V gene: TRBV7-9; D gene: .; CDR3 DNA: TGTGCCAGCAGCCTTCTTAGCGCAGGCGGGACAGATACGCAGTATTTT; CDR3 protein: CASSLLSAGGTDTQYF
clone size: .; J gene: TRBJ1-2; V gene: TRBV2; D gene: TRBD1; CDR3 DNA: TGTGCCAGCATGGGGACAGGGGGCTGGGGCTACACCTTC; CDR3 protein: CASMGTGGWGYTF
clone size: .; J gene: TRBJ1-1; V gene: TRBV6-5; D gene: .; CDR3 DNA: TGTGCCAGCAGAGTAGGGGCTACTGAAGCTTTCTTT; CDR3 protein: CASRVGATEAFF
clone size: .; J gene: TRBJ2-3; V gene: TRBV7-9; D gene: TRBD2; CDR3 DNA: TGTGCCAGCAGCTTATTGACTAGCGGGCCCACAGATACGCAGTATTTT; CDR3 protein: CASSLLTSGPTDTQYF
clone size: few; J gene: TRBJ1-3; V gene: TRBV7-9; D gene: .; CDR3 DNA: TGTGCCAGCAGCTTATTCGCAGGTCAGGGCTTCTCTGGAAACACCATATATTTT; CDR3 protein: CASSLFAGQGFSGNTIYF
clone size: once; J gene: TRBJ1-4; V gene: TRBV5-8; D gene: .; CDR3 DNA: TGTGCCAGCAGCTCGCAGGGGCCCAATGAAAAACTGTTTTTT; CDR3 protein: CASSSQGPNEKLFF
clone size: .; J gene: TRBJ2-1; V gene: TRBV27; D gene: TRBD2; CDR3 DNA: TGTGCCAGCAGTTTCCGACTAGCGGAGCCCCACAATGAGCAGTTCTTC; CDR3 protein: CASSFRLAEPHNEQFF
clone size: .; J gene: TRBJ2-2; V gene: TRBV5-1; D gene: TRBD2; CDR3 DNA: TGCGCCAGCGAAGCGGGATCGACCGCGAACACCGGGGAGCTGTTTTTT; CDR3 protein: CASEAGSTANTGELFF
clone size: .; J gene: TRBJ2-2; V gene: TRBV19; D gene: .; CDR3 DNA: TGTGCCAGTAGGAGCGGACGGATAGTGAACACCGGGGAGCTGTTTTTT; CDR3 protein: CASRSGRIVNTGELFF
clone size: .; J gene: TRBJ1-6; V gene: TRBV18; D gene: .; CDR3 DNA: TGTGCCAGCTCACCACCGTCCTCCAGGTCTGAACCACCCCTCCACTTT; CDR3 protein: CASSPPSSRSEPPLHF